Shown below are 21 T cell receptor beta chains from a single sample sequenced in a study of blood T cells in healthy people across ages. A sample-barcoded 5' primer and a J-beta primer mix were used in a second PCR of roughly 6 to 11 cycles. TCRdb analysed the 5' RACE reads with MiXCR anew, one entry per CDR3 protein. Found here are 780,000 or so distinct CDR3 sequences, around three fifths of them singletons; the top ten hold about a quarter. Material for sequencing was blood. The receptor source for this set is a man aged 35-49 years in good health.

The rearrangement links TRBV10-3 to TRBJ1-1; 11 nucleotides agree with TRBD1. The CDR3 has 15 amino acids. Germline V gene data show CDR1 as ENHRY and CDR2 as SYGVKD. After removal of 4 bases from V and 2 bases from J, the junction contained 3 bases not matched to a gene. Here the CDR3 reads CAISGGQGANTEAFF. As DNA, the CDR3 is TGTGCCATCAGTGGTGGACAGGGGGCTAACACTGAAGCTTTCTTT.

This clonotype has more than one count but fewer than ten. This CDR3 is CASSQELGTGQETQYF. As DNA, the CDR3 is TGTGCCAGCAGCCAAGAGCTAGGGACAGGTCAAGAGACCCAGTACTTC. The chain uses TRBV4-2 and TRBJ2-5; 8 bases are shared with TRBD1. This CDR3 has 16 amino acids. Germline V gene lookup returns CDR1 LGHNA and CDR2 YNFKEQ. J lost 2 bases, V lost 0 bases, and 5 bases had no gene match.

This clonotype was recorded a few times. The chain carries TRBV29-1 and TRBJ1-2; D is unclear. V shed 5 bases and J shed 6 bases, with 16 bases lying between them. CDR3 size: 13 residues. Germline V lookup: CDR1 SQVTM, CDR2 ANQGSEA. The CDR3 coding sequence is TGCAGCGTTTTTTCTCAACGGCAAAATGGCTACACCTTC. Amino acids: CSVFSQRQNGYTF.

Here the CDR3 reads CASSQDLGTINEQFF. The CDR3 coding sequence is TGTGCCAGCAGCCAAGATTTGGGGACTATTAATGAGCAGTTCTTC. The genes are TRBV3-1 and TRBJ2-1; TRBD2 matches 7 bases. This CDR3 is built from 15 residues. From germline, CDR1 is LGHDT and CDR2 YNNKEL (reference sequence). Trimming took 0 bases from V and 7 from J; bases not matched to a gene: 6.

The chain couples TRBV7-2 to TRBJ2-1; TRBD2 matches at 9 bases. The V gene's germline CDR1 is SGHTA and CDR2 FQGNSA. Trimming at V came to 2 bases and at J to 10 bases, leaving 9 bases not matched to a gene. This CDR3 comprises 15 residues. The CDR3 DNA reads as TGTGCCAGCAGCTTAATGGGACTAGCACATGGCGAGCAGTTCTTC. Translating gives CASSLMGLAHGEQFF.

J is TRBJ2-3 and V is TRBV18, with D uncertain. The CDR3 extends over 14 amino acids. V gave up 1 base and J gave up 2 bases, with 7 bases separating them. Germline V CDR1 and CDR2: KGHSH, LQKENI. The CDR3 region has the DNA TGTGCCAGCTCACCACTGGCCTTCACAGATACGCAGTATTTT. Translated, it gives CASSPLAFTDTQYF.

About this clonotype itself: Germline is not matched at one junction end, which may reflect a read error. The chain uses TRBV7-9 and TRBJ1-2, with a weak D call TRBD1 (5 bases). The CDR3 loop spans 13 amino acids. Looked up from germline, CDR1 is SEHNR and CDR2 is FQNEAQ (reference sequence). CDR3 in amino acids: CANSLGQGSGYTF. Here the CDR3 DNA reads TGTGCCAACAGCTTAGGCCAGGGAAGTGGCTACACCTTC. Complete variable domain (other parts from reference TRBV7-9 and TRBJ1-2): DTGVSQNPRHKITKRGQNVTFRCDPISEHNRLYWYRQTLGQGPEFLTYFQNEAQLEKSRLLSDRFSAERPKGSFSTLEIQRTEQGDSAMYLCANSLGQGSGYTFGSGTRLTVV.

The chain recombines TRBV2 with TRBJ2-1, with D possibly matching TRBD1 (5 bases). Germline CDR1 SNHLY, CDR2 FYNNEI. V lost 6 bases, J lost 7 bases, and 13 bases lay in between. This CDR3 has 13 residues. CDR3 nucleotides: TGTGCCAGCAGAAAGGGGATTATGAATGAGCAGTTCTTC. It is translated as CASRKGIMNEQFF.

This chain connects TRBV27 to TRBJ1-6, with D hard to call. Trimming stripped 3 bases from V and 10 bases from J, with 7 bases between. This CDR3 has 12 amino acids. Germline CDR1 MNHEY, CDR2 SMNVEV (reference sequence). The CDR3 bases are TGTGCCAGCAGTTTTATGGACTCACCCCTCCACTTT. It specifies CASSFMDSPLHF.

This chain joins TRBV2 and TRBJ1-5; TRBD1 might be the D (6 bases). The germline V gene has CDR1 SNHLY and CDR2 FYNNEI. The CDR3 totals 13 residues. Trimming removed 6 bases from V and 3 bases from J, with 9 bases in between. CDR3 nucleotide sequence: TGTGCCAGCAGGGACAGAACCAATCAGCCCCAGCATTTT. Translating it yields CASRDRTNQPQHF.

J is TRBJ2-6 and V is TRBV28, with a tentative D call TRBD2 (7 bases). V shed 4 bases and J shed 0 bases, with 22 bases lying between them. The germline V gene encodes CDR1 MDHEN and CDR2 SYDVKM. The CDR3 consists of 20 residues. The CDR3, as DNA: TGTGCCAGCAGTTCGCCCCTGGGGGGGGCCCTCGTCTCTGGGGCCAACGTCCTGACTTTC. Translation: CASSSPLGGALVSGANVLTF. Supplemented by reference TRBV28 and TRBJ2-6, the full variable domain reads DVKVTQSSRYLVKRTGEKVFLECVQDMDHENMFWYRQDPGLGLRLIYFSYDVKMKEKGDIPEGYSVSREKKERFSLILESASTNQTSMYLCASSSPLGGALVSGANVLTFGAGSRLTVL.

This chain connects TRBV14 to TRBJ1-2; weak D call: TRBD1 (6 bases). V gave up 4 bases and J gave up 2 bases, with 14 bases separating them. This CDR3 spans 15 amino acids. Germline V gene data show CDR1 as SGHDN and CDR2 as FVKESK. The CDR3 protein is CASSPLRGPNYGYTF. CDR3 nucleotides: TGTGCCAGCAGCCCGCTCAGGGGCCCCAACTATGGCTACACCTTC.

The CDR3 protein is CASSHETGSARIKNIQYF. The CDR3 DNA reads as TGTGCCAGCAGCCACGAGACAGGGAGCGCGAGGATCAAAAACATTCAGTACTTC. This chain joins TRBV7-9 and TRBJ2-4; 7 positions match TRBD1. The V and J ends lost 5 bases and 3 bases, in that order; junction bases with no gene match: 16. Germline CDR1 SEHNR, CDR2 FQNEAQ (reference sequence). This CDR3 is 18 amino acids long.

The genes are TRBV7-9 and TRBJ2-3; TRBD1 matches at 7 bases. The germline CDR1 and CDR2 sequences are SEHNR and FQNEAQ (reference sequence). The trim removed 3 bases at V and 2 bases at J, leaving 5 bases unmatched. The CDR3 is made up of 15 amino acids. This chain's CDR3 is CASSLITGDTDTQYF. CDR3 sequence (DNA): TGTGCCAGCAGCTTGATAACAGGGGACACAGATACGCAGTATTTT.

The rearrangement joins TRBV12-3 or TRBV12-4 to TRBJ2-2; D is unclear. CDR3 length equals 15 residues. The V gene lost 4 bases and the J gene lost 6 bases, with 15 bases spanning the gap. The chain's CDR3 is CASSSPNAPAGELFF. CDR3 nucleotide sequence: TGTGCCAGCAGTTCCCCCAACGCCCCGGCCGGGGAGCTGTTTTTT.

This clonotype was observed a few times. The genes are TRBV9 and TRBJ2-3, with TRBD2 matching over 10 bases. J was trimmed by 6 bases and V by 7 bases; bases with no gene match: 8. The CDR3 is 14 amino acids. Germline CDR1 and CDR2: SGDLS and YYNGEE. This CDR3 reads CASYSGRAEDTQYF. In DNA form, the CDR3 reads TGTGCCAGCTACAGCGGGAGGGCCGAGGATACGCAGTATTTT.

This clonotype showed up just a few times. This sequence joins TRBV11-2 and TRBJ2-7; TRBD2 aligns across 10 bases. Near its end, the DNA agrees better with TRBJ2-5, so the J call may be wrong. Germline CDR1 SGHAT, CDR2 FQNNGV. The CDR3 runs to 17 residues. In DNA form, the CDR3 reads TGTGCCAGCAGCTTAGGATACAGCGGGGGGGCCGGGGAGACCCAGTACTTC. Protein product: CASSLGYSGGAGETQYF.

As concerns this clonotype: Since a much larger clone is just one base distant, this may be a read error. The chain links TRBV4-1 to TRBJ2-7; D gene ambiguous. V was pared by 4 bases and J by 2 bases, with 9 bases between. The CDR3 contains 13 residues. In germline, CDR1 is MGHRA, CDR2 YSYEKL. The CDR3 spells CASSPPATYEQYV. The CDR3 nucleotides are TGCGCCAGCAGCCCACCTGCTACCTACGAGCAGTACGTC.

This sequence joins TRBV19 and TRBJ2-7; 7 nucleotides align to TRBD2. The V segment lost 11 bases and the J segment 6 bases; nucleotides outside the gene matches: 4. The CDR3 sequence is 10 residues long. Germline CDR1 LNHDA, CDR2 SQIVND (reference sequence). DNA for the CDR3: TGTGCCGGGGAGGGTTTCGAGCAGTACTTC. Translated: CAGEGFEQYF.

This clonotype appeared many times. The chain recombines TRBV20-1 with TRBJ2-7; 13 bases match TRBD2. The CDR3 loop spans 15 amino acids. Germline V gives CDR1 DFQATT, CDR2 SNEGSKA (reference sequence). V lost 5 bases and J lost 4; bases outside the gene matches: 8. The CDR3 region is CSAQFGTSGVYEQYF. DNA for the CDR3: TGCAGTGCTCAATTCGGGACTAGCGGGGTTTACGAGCAGTACTTC.

The chain recombines TRBV6-6 with TRBJ2-3; 7 nucleotides match TRBD2. This CDR3 is 15 amino acids long. J gave up 3 bases and V 7 bases, and 10 bases lay outside the gene matches. From germline, CDR1 is MNHNY and CDR2 SVGAGI (reference sequence). In DNA form, the CDR3 reads TGTGCCAGCAAGGGAGGGCAGGTATGGACAGATACGCAGTATTTT. It is translated as CASKGGQVWTDTQYF.